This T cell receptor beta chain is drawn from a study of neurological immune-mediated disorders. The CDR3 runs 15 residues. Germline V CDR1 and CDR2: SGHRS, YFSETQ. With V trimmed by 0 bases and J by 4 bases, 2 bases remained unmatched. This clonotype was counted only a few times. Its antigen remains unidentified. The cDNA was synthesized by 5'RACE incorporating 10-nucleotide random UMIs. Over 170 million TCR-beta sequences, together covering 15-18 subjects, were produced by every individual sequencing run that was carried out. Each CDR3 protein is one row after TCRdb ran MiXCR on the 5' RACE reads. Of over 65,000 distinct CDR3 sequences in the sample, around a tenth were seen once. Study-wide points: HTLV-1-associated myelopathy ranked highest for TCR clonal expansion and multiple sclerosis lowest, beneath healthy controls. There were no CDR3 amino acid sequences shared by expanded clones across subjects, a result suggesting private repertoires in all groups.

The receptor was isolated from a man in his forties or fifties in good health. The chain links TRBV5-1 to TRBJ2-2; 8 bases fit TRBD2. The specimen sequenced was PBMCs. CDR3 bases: TGCGCCAGCAGCTTGGTGAGCGGGGGCACCGGGGAGCTGTTTTTT. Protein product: CASSLVSGGTGELFF.